These T cell receptor beta chains were read from a single sample in a study of T cells after yellow fever vaccination. TCRdb reanalysed the 5' RACE reads using MiXCR and keeps one entry per CDR3 protein. The table records around 70,000 distinct CDR3 sequences, about 6.6% of them present only once. The source was CD8+ T cells sorted from PBMCs, collected 5 days after the first yellow fever vaccination. These receptors were taken from a man aged 18 to 35 who received the YFV17D yellow fever vaccine. Both conserved end residues are trimmed from each CDR3. The D gene is left open where the match is weak.

TRBV12-3/TRBV12-4	TRBJ2-3	TRBD2	ASTPGLASTDTQY
TRBV20-1	TRBJ2-2	-	SASRSPNTGELF
TRBV7-9	TRBJ2-5	TRBD2	ASSSGLAGVQETQY
TRBV11-2	TRBJ2-1	TRBD2	ASSLDGLAGPQQF
TRBV20-1	TRBJ2-1	TRBD2	SVGTSGLPYNEQF
TRBV5-1	TRBJ2-1	TRBD2	ASSLAGGEEQF
TRBV20-1	TRBJ2-7	-	SARMQESYEQY
TRBV12-3/TRBV12-4	TRBJ2-5	TRBD1	ASSPDPGTGSETQY
TRBV4-1	TRBJ2-1	-	ASSQVVLNEQF
TRBV29-1	TRBJ1-3	-	SVEDIRDRGNTIY
TRBV4-1	TRBJ2-3	TRBD2	ASSQDWAGTSGSADTQY
TRBV4-1	TRBJ2-5	-	ASRKGETQY
TRBV11-2	TRBJ2-7	-	ASSLVLSYEQY
TRBV5-1	TRBJ2-5	-	ASSLAPRVQY
TRBV27	TRBJ2-3	TRBD2	ASSSLQRGRADTQY
TRBV7-2	TRBJ2-2	-	ASSPLGTGELF
TRBV5-6	TRBJ1-5	-	ASSLGWGSNQPQH
TRBV28	TRBJ2-2	TRBD1	ASRAGQGLWSTGELF
TRBV4-1	TRBJ1-2	-	ASSQDEGTRFGYT
TRBV6-2/TRBV6-3	TRBJ1-5	-	ASTPRSWGQPQH
TRBV7-2	TRBJ1-1	TRBD1	ASSLLQGGTEAF
TRBV4-1	TRBJ2-2	-	ASSHRRTVSGGELF
TRBV10-3	TRBJ1-3	TRBD1	AISRVEGRTGQAGNTIY
TRBV7-9	TRBJ2-1	-	ASSLVEGPYNEQF
TRBV4-2	TRBJ2-5	TRBD1	ASSQDLGQKETQY
TRBV12-3/TRBV12-4	TRBJ2-7	TRBD2	ASREGLAGGYEQY
TRBV7-2	TRBJ2-1	-	ASSHQVPRNEQF
TRBV5-5	TRBJ2-7	-	ASSFQGRIYEQY